This is a list of T cell receptor beta chains from one sample in a study of PD-L1 blockade in urothelial cancer. TCRdb keeps only in-frame clones here, not all; method: immunoSEQ multiplex PCR. Of 85,000 to 130,000 clones in the sample, roughly nine tenths were seen once. The sequencing here drew on PBMCs, taken around atezolizumab (anti-PD-L1) treatment. The receptors here all came from a woman of 80 years or more with urothelial cancer. Both conserved end residues are part of each CDR3. Fields, in order: clone size, D gene, V gene, J gene, CDR3 DNA, CDR3 protein. A D gene is named only where the DNA matches it firmly. The size of a clone is reported for some rows only, either as once, few or many, or as a class for expanded clones.

-	-	TRBV18	TRBJ2-5	TGTGCCAGCTCACCCCCATCTTTAGGGACTCACCAGACCCAGTACTTC	CASSPPSLGTHQTQYF
-	TRBD1	TRBV5-1	TRBJ1-4	TGCGCCAGCAGCTTGGACAGGGGGCAAGAAAAACTGTTTTTT	CASSLDRGQEKLFF
few	TRBD2	TRBV7-9	TRBJ2-1	TGTGCCACTAAGCGGGGGAGCGGGGAACAGCAGTTCTTC	CATKRGSGEQQFF
-	-	TRBV19	TRBJ2-3	TGTGCCAGTAGTACCTCAGGGGGGACAGATACGCAGTATTTT	CASSTSGGTDTQYF
-	-	TRBV6-5	TRBJ2-1	TGTGCCAGCAGTTCCCAGAGCGGTTCCTACAATGAGCAGTTCTTC	CASSSQSGSYNEQFF
-	-	TRBV7-9	TRBJ2-7	TGTGCCAGCAGCCTTTCCTACGAGCAGTACTTC	CASSLSYEQYF
-	TRBD1	TRBV19	TRBJ1-5	TGTGCCTCTACGACAGGGGGAAGCAATCAGCCCCAGCATTTT	CASTTGGSNQPQHF
once	TRBD1	TRBV5-1	TRBJ1-3	TGCGCCAGCAGCTTGGGGACAGGGAGCGGAAACACCATATATTTT	CASSLGTGSGNTIYF
-	TRBD2	TRBV7-9	TRBJ2-5	TGTGCCAGCAGCTTGGCTAGCGGGGCCCGAGAGACCCAGTACTTC	CASSLASGARETQYF
-	TRBD1	TRBV10-3	TRBJ2-7	TGTGCCATCAGTGTGCGGGACAGGGTTCACGAGCAGTACTTC	CAISVRDRVHEQYF
-	TRBD1	TRBV19	TRBJ1-2	TGTGCCAGTAGTATACGGGACAGGGAGTATGGCTACACCTTC	CASSIRDREYGYTF
-	-	TRBV5-6	TRBJ2-5	TGTGCCAGCAGCTTGGGAGGGGGGGCCCAAGAGACCCAGTACTTC	CASSLGGGAQETQYF
-	TRBD2	TRBV30	TRBJ2-3	TGTGCCTGGAGTAGGCTGGCGGGAGTCGCAGATACGCAGTATTTT	CAWSRLAGVADTQYF
-	-	TRBV4-2	TRBJ2-1	TGTGCCAGCAGCCTCACTAGTGGGGGGATCGATGAGCAGTTCTTC	CASSLTSGGIDEQFF
-	-	TRBV28	TRBJ1-1	TGTGCCATCGGGGCGGGAATGAACACTGAAGCTTTCTTT	CAIGAGMNTEAFF
-	-	TRBV6-1	TRBJ1-2	TGTGCCACCACGAGGAGGGGCCAGGACTATGGCTACACCTTC	CATTRRGQDYGYTF
-	-	TRBV28	TRBJ2-7	TGTGCCAGCAGGACAGGAGCCTACGAGCAGTACTTC	CASRTGAYEQYF
-	TRBD2	TRBV5-1	TRBJ2-1	TGCGCCAGCAGCTTGGCCACTGGACTAGCGGACCATGAGCAGTTCTTC	CASSLATGLADHEQFF
-	TRBD1	TRBV19	TRBJ1-5	TGTGCCAGCCGCCTACAGGGGGCCGTCAATCAGCCCCAGCATTTT	CASRLQGAVNQPQHF
few	-	TRBV2	TRBJ2-4	TGTGCCAGCAGTGAATGGGGCGGATTCATCTTC	CASSEWGGFIF
-	TRBD2	TRBV4-2	TRBJ2-1	TGTGCCAGCAGCCAAGAGGGGACTAGCGGACACTACAATGAGCAGTTCTTC	CASSQEGTSGHYNEQFF
-	-	TRBV7-2	TRBJ1-3	TGTGCCAGCAGCTCGCCAGGGTCTCGAAACACCATATATTTT	CASSSPGSRNTIYF
-	TRBD1	TRBV28	TRBJ2-7	TGTGCCACGGGGACAGGCTACGAGCAGTACTTC	CATGTGYEQYF
-	TRBD2	TRBV10-2	TRBJ2-1	TGCGCCAGCAGTGAGAATGCGGGAGGGCCGGGCAATGAGCAGTTCTTC	CASSENAGGPGNEQFF
-	TRBD1	TRBV11-2	TRBJ2-7	TGTGCCAGCAGCCGTACAGGGGTCCTCGCCTCCTACGAGCAGTACTTC	CASSRTGVLASYEQYF
-	TRBD1	TRBV6-5	TRBJ2-7	TGTGCCAGCAGCAGACAGGGCATCCCCTACGAGCAGTACTTC	CASSRQGIPYEQYF
-	TRBD2	TRBV5-1	TRBJ2-1	TGCGCCAGCAGCTTCGGTGGGACTAGCGGCCCGAATGAGCAGTTCTTC	CASSFGGTSGPNEQFF
-	TRBD1	TRBV5-4	TRBJ2-7	TGTGCCAGCAGCCTGGGACAGGGCTCCTACGAGCAGTACTTC	CASSLGQGSYEQYF
few	-	TRBV5-1	TRBJ2-7	TGCGCCAGCAGCTCACTCTTACAGGCCGACTACGAGCAGTACTTC	CASSSLLQADYEQYF
-	-	TRBV7-8	TRBJ1-5	TGTGCCAGCAGCTTAGTATCAGATAGCAATCAGCCCCAGCATTTT	CASSLVSDSNQPQHF
-	-	TRBV5-6	TRBJ2-5	TGTGCCAGCAGCCCCCCCCCGGGGGTCCCGCAAGAGACCCAGTACTTC	CASSPPPGVPQETQYF
-	TRBD2	TRBV2	TRBJ2-1	TGTGCCAGCAGTGATGCGGGAGCTGTCTACAATGAGCAGTTCTTC	CASSDAGAVYNEQFF
-	TRBD2	TRBV7-9	TRBJ2-7	TGTGCCAGCAGTACCGGGGCGGGAGGTTACGAGCAGTACTTC	CASSTGAGGYEQYF
once	TRBD1	TRBV5-1	TRBJ2-6	TGCGCCAGCAGCGGTCGGACAGGGGGCTATTCTGGGGCCAACGTCCTGACTTTC	CASSGRTGGYSGANVLTF
-	-	TRBV6-5	TRBJ1-2	TGTGCCAGCACTAAAGCGGGGCAGGGGTCCTACACCTTC	CASTKAGQGSYTF
-	TRBD2	TRBV6-1	TRBJ2-7	TGTGCCAGCAGTTCTAGCGGGGGCTCCCTTGAGCAGTACTTC	CASSSSGGSLEQYF
-	-	TRBV28	TRBJ1-2	TGTGCCAGCAGTTCCACAGGGTCGTGGCCTTATGGCTACACCTTC	CASSSTGSWPYGYTF
-	TRBD1	TRBV9	TRBJ1-5	TGTGCCAGCAGCTCTGGACAGGGACTGAACAATCAGCCCCAGCATTTT	CASSSGQGLNNQPQHF
-	-	TRBV20-1	TRBJ2-7	TGCAGTGCTAGGTCTTACGAGCAGTACTTC	CSARSYEQYF
-	TRBD1	TRBV5-1	TRBJ2-2	TGCGCCAGCAGCTTGGCACAGGGGGCCACCGGGGAGCTGTTTTTT	CASSLAQGATGELFF
-	TRBD1	TRBV19	TRBJ1-1	TGTGCCAGTAGGGGACCGGGACAGGGGTCTGAAGCTTTCTTT	CASRGPGQGSEAFF
-	-	TRBV27	TRBJ1-3	TGTGCCAGCAGTGCTAACTTGGGAAACACCATATATTTT	CASSANLGNTIYF
-	-	TRBV28	TRBJ1-1	TGTGCCAGCAGTTCTGTGAACACTGAAGCTTTCTTT	CASSSVNTEAFF
-	-	TRBV6-6	TRBJ2-1	TGTGCCAGCAGTTACGTACAGCTCCGCGAGGGCAATGAGCAGTTCTTC	CASSYVQLREGNEQFF
-	TRBD1	TRBV28	TRBJ1-2	TGTGCCAGCAGTGCCGACAGGGCCCTCTATGGCTACACCTTC	CASSADRALYGYTF
-	-	TRBV19	TRBJ1-1	TGTGCCAGTAGTATGGAGGGGATAACTGAAGCTTTCTTT	CASSMEGITEAFF
-	-	TRBV25-1	TRBJ1-3	TGTGCCAGCAGTGAAGAGGGATTCGGAAACACCATATATTTT	CASSEEGFGNTIYF
-	-	TRBV2	TRBJ1-2	TGTGCCAGCAGACAGGACACCTCTAACTATGGCTACACCTTC	CASRQDTSNYGYTF
-	TRBD1	TRBV19	TRBJ1-2	TGTGCCAGTAGCCCCCTGGGACAGGGGGCGCGACATGGCTACACCTTC	CASSPLGQGARHGYTF
-	TRBD2	TRBV28	TRBJ2-3	TGTGCCAGCAGATTGACTAGCGGGAGATCGGATACGCAGTATTTT	CASRLTSGRSDTQYF
-	-	TRBV5-1	TRBJ2-1	TGCGCCAGCACCCTAAATGGGGGGAATGAGCAGTTCTTC	CASTLNGGNEQFF